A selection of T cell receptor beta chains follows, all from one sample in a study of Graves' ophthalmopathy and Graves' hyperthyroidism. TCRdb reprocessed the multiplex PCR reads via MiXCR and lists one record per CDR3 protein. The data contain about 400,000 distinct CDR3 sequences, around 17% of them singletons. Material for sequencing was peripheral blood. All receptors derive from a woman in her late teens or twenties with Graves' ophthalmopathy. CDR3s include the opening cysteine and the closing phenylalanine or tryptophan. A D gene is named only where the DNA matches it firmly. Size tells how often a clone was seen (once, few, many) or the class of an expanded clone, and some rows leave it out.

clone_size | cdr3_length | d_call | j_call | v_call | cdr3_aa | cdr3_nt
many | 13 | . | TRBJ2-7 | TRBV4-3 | CASSQDVSYEQYF | TGCGCCAGCAGCCAAGATGTCTCCTACGAGCAGTACTTC
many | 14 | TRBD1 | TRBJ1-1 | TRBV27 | CASIPRGGNTEAFF | TGTGCCAGCATTCCCAGGGGGGGGAACACTGAAGCTTTCTTT
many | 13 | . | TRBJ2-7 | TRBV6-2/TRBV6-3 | CASTSGDYYEQYF | TGTGCCAGCACATCAGGGGATTACTACGAGCAGTACTTC
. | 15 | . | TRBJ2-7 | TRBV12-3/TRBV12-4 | CASRLTTGRAAEQYF | TGTGCCAGCAGGCTCACCACGGGTCGAGCGGCCGAGCAGTACTTC
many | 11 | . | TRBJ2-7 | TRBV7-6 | CASSSKSRQYF | TGTGCCAGCAGCTCAAAAAGTCGGCAGTACTTC
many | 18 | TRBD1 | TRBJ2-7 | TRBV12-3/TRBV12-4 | CASSQTWAPGQGAYEQYF | TGTGCCAGCAGCCAAACCTGGGCGCCGGGACAGGGGGCCTACGAGCAGTACTTC
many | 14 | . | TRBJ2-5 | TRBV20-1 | CSAPRSGFPETQYF | TGCAGTGCTCCCCGTTCAGGGTTCCCAGAGACCCAGTACTTC
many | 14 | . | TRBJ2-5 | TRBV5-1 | CASSLASDKETQYF | TGCGCCAGCAGCTTGGCATCAGATAAGGAGACCCAGTACTTC
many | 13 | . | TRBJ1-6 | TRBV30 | CAWSLADYSPLHF | TGTGCCTGGAGTCTGGCGGATTATTCACCCCTCCACTTT
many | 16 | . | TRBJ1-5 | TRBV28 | CASSSPRGGPNQPQHF | TGTGCCAGCAGTTCCCCACGGGGGGGGCCCAATCAGCCCCAGCATTTT
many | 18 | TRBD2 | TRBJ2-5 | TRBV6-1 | CASSPGTSGISRQETQYF | TGTGCCAGCAGTCCCGGGACTAGCGGGATCAGTAGACAAGAGACCCAGTACTTC
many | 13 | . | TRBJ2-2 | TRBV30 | CAWSVRHPGELFF | TGTGCCTGGAGTGTAAGACACCCCGGGGAGCTGTTTTTT
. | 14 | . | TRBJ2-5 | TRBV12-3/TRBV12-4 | CASSPFDRQETQYF | TGTGCCAGCAGCCCTTTCGACAGGCAAGAGACCCAGTACTTC
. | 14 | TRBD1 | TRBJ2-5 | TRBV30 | CACTATGGGETQYF | TGTGCCTGCACAGCAACAGGGGGCGGAGAGACCCAGTACTTC
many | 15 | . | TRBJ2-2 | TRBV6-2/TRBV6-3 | CASSLTGWSTGELFF | TGTGCCAGCAGTTTAACAGGTTGGAGCACCGGGGAGCTGTTTTTT
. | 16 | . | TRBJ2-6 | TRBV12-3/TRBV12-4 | CASSPGRISGANVLTF | TGTGCCAGCAGTCCGGGACGGATCTCTGGGGCCAACGTCCTGACTTTC
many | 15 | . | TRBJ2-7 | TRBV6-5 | CASSPLDRTPYEQYF | TGTGCCAGCAGTCCGCTCGACAGGACTCCCTACGAGCAGTACTTC
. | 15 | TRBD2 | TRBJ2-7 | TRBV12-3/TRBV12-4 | CASSLGREATYEQYF | TGTGCCAGCAGTTTAGGGCGGGAGGCCACCTACGAGCAGTACTTC
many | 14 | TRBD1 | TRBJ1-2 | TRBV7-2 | CASSPPGQGTSCTF | TGTGCCAGCAGCCCCCCGGGACAGGGAACCTCCTGCACCTTC
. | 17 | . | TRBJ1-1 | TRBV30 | CAWSVPRPRRVNTEAFF | TGTGCCTGGAGTGTACCCCGACCGCGGAGGGTGAACACTGAAGCTTTCTTT
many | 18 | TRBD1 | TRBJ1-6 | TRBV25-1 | CASSGWTGRMGYNSPLHF | TGTGCCAGCAGTGGATGGACAGGCCGTATGGGCTATAATTCACCCCTCCACTTT
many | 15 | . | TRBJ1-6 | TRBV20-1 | CSARSAPGRGLPLHF | TGCAGTGCTAGATCCGCTCCGGGTCGGGGACTACCCCTCCACTTT
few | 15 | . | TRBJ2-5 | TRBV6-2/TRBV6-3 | CASSYSRQRGETQYF | TGTGCCAGCAGTTACTCGAGGCAACGAGGAGAGACCCAGTACTTC
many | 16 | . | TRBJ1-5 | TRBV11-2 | CASSLDNSPFNQPQHF | TGTGCCAGCAGCTTAGATAACAGCCCTTTTAATCAGCCCCAGCATTTT
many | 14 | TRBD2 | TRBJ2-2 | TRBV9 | CASSPSGTTGELFF | TGTGCCAGCAGCCCCAGCGGGACCACCGGGGAGCTGTTTTTT
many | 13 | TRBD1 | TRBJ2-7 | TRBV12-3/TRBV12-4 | CASTQGQSYEQYF | TGTGCCAGCACCCAGGGACAGTCCTACGAGCAGTACTTC
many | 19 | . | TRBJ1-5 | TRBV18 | CASSPSMGRTPYGNQPQHF | TGTGCCAGCTCACCCAGTATGGGCAGGACACCCTATGGCAATCAGCCCCAGCATTTT
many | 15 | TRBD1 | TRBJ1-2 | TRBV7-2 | CASSTRTGTHYGYTF | TGTGCCAGCAGCACCCGGACAGGCACTCACTATGGCTACACCTTC
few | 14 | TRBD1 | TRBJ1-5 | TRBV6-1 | CASSPPTGYQPQHF | TGTGCCAGCAGTCCGCCGACAGGGTATCAGCCCCAGCATTTT
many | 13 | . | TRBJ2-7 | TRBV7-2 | CASSFKSSYEQYF | TGTGCCAGCAGCTTCAAGAGCTCCTACGAGCAGTACTTC
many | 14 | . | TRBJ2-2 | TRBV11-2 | CASSLIKGDRELFF | TGTGCCAGCAGCTTAATTAAGGGGGACCGGGAGCTGTTTTTT
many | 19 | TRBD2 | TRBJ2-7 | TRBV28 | CAFTPRRGLAGEGSHEQYF | TGTGCCTTTACCCCCAGGCGCGGACTAGCGGGAGAAGGATCCCACGAGCAGTACTTC
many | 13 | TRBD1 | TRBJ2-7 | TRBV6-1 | CASRRQGAYEQYF | TGTGCCAGCAGGAGACAGGGGGCGTACGAGCAGTACTTC
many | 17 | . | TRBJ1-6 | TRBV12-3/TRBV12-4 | CASSPGPQGVQNSPLHF | TGTGCCAGCAGTCCTGGACCACAGGGTGTGCAAAATTCACCCCTCCACTTT
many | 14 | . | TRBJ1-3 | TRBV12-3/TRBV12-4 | CASTRPGGRNTIYF | TGTGCCAGCACGCGGCCGGGCGGGAGAAACACCATATATTTT
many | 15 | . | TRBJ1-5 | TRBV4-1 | CASSGAGESNQPQHF | TGCGCCAGCAGCGGTGCAGGGGAAAGCAATCAGCCCCAGCATTTT
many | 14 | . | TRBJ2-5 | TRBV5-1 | CASRFSWYQETQYF | TGCGCCAGCAGATTCAGCTGGTACCAAGAGACCCAGTACTTC
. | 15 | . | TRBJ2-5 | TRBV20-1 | CSAVDWAPYQETQYF | TGCAGTGCCGTAGACTGGGCCCCGTACCAAGAGACCCAGTACTTC
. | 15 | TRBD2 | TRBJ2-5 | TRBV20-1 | CSARDAAGGRETQYF | TGCAGTGCTAGAGATGCGGCGGGAGGAAGAGAGACCCAGTACTTC
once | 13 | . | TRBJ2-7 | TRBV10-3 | CAISGTATYEQYF | TGTGCCATCAGTGGGACGGCGACGTACGAGCAGTACTTC
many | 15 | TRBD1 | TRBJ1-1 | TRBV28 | CASKSPGTGDNEAFF | TGTGCCAGCAAGAGTCCGGGGACAGGGGACAATGAAGCTTTCTTT
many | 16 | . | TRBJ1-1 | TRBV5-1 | CASSLASAGRETEAFF | TGCGCCAGCAGCTTGGCGTCGGCAGGGCGTGAGACTGAAGCTTTCTTT
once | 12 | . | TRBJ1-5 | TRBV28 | CATEGGNQPQHF | TGTGCCACAGAGGGTGGCAATCAGCCCCAGCATTTT
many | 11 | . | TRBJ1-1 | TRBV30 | CAWRSNTEAFF | TGTGCCTGGAGAAGTAACACTGAAGCTTTCTTT
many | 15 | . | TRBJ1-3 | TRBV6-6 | CASSNRFSSGNTIYF | TGTGCCAGCAGTAACAGGTTTAGCTCTGGAAACACCATATATTTT
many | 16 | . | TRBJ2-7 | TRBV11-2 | CASSLGGVLSSYEQYF | TGTGCCAGCAGCTTAGGAGGGGTGCTAAGCTCCTACGAGCAGTACTTC
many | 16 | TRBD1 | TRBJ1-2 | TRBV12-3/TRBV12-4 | CASSWRDRVGLYGYTF | TGTGCCAGCAGTTGGCGGGACAGGGTGGGCCTCTATGGCTACACCTTC
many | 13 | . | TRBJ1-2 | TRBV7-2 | CASKRGEFYGYTF | TGTGCCAGCAAGCGAGGGGAGTTCTATGGCTACACCTTC
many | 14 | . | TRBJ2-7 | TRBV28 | CASSSSDSSYEQYF | TGTGCCAGCAGTTCGTCGGACAGCTCCTACGAGCAGTACTTC
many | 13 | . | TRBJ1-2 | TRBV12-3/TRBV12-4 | CASSLKTGYGYTF | TGTGCCAGCAGTTTAAAGACTGGCTATGGCTACACCTTC
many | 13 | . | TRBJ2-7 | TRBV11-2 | CASSLDQGYEQYF | TGTGCCAGCAGCTTAGACCAGGGGTACGAGCAGTACTTC
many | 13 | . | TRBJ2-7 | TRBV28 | CASRNRNPYEQYF | TGTGCCAGCAGAAACAGGAACCCCTACGAGCAGTACTTC
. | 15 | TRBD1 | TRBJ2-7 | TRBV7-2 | CASSSRTGGGYEQYF | TGTGCCAGCAGCTCCAGGACAGGGGGCGGGTACGAGCAGTACTTC
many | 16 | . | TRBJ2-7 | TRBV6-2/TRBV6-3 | CASSNRPGTVSYEQYF | TGTGCCAGCAGCAATCGTCCCGGGACGGTCTCCTACGAGCAGTACTTC
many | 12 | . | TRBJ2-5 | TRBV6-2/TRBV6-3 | CASSYRTGTQYF | TGTGCCAGCAGTTACCGGACCGGTACCCAGTACTTC